This T cell receptor beta chain was documented in a study of identical twins. The V end was cut by 0 bases, the J end by 1 base, with 10 bases between. The CDR3 is made up of 15 amino acids. CDR1 and CDR2 from the germline V gene are SGHRS and YFSETQ. This clonotype was found many times. TCRdb re-called the 5' RACE reads through MiXCR, storing one row per CDR3 protein. The sample records 430,000 or so distinct CDR3 sequences, less than 25% being singletons. The sample was also linked to a second study, of T cells expressing NK-cell markers.

The sample consisted of CD4+ T cells sorted from blood. The chain recombines TRBV5-1 with TRBJ1-1; no clear D gene. The origin of this receptor is a woman between 18 and 29 years old in good health. The DNA of the CDR3 is TGCGCCAGCAGCTTGGGTCCGGGAAGGAACACTGAAGCTTTCTTT. Protein product: CASSLGPGRNTEAFF.